This TCR beta chain was documented in a study of blood T cell repertoires in COVID-19. V lost 4 bases to trimming and J lost 4 bases, with 18 bases between them. CDR1 is SGDLS, CDR2 YYNGEE, per germline. The CDR3 spans 15 residues. In the source study's methods: It was from reference gene primer amplification that nucleated cell counts were estimated. This table comes from immunoSEQ multiplex PCR, and its TCRdb copy is limited to in-frame clones, with some not included. V, J and clone size are taken as reported in that table, and D and trimming were inferred from the DNA itself. The sample has 450,000 to 500,000 clones, 70% to 90% seen once.

Source material: peripheral blood. The TCR originated in a human donor in a cohort sampled during active COVID-19. The gene calls are TRBV9 and TRBJ2-7; TRBD1 might be the D (6 bases). As DNA, the CDR3 is TGTGCCAGCAGCTCAAGGACAGACCCGGGGTACGAGCAGTACTTC. Translation gives CASSSRTDPGYEQYF.